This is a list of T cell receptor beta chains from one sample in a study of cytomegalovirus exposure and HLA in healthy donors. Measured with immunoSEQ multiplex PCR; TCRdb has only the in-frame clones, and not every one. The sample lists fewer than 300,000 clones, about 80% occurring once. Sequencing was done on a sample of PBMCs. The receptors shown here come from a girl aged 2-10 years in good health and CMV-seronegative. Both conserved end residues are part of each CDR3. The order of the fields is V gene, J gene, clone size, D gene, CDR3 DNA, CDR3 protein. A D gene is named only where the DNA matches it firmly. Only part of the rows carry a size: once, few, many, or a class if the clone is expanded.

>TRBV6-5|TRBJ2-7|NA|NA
TGTGCCAGCAGTTACCACTCTCGTCAGGGCTACGAGCAGTACTTC
CASSYHSRQGYEQYF
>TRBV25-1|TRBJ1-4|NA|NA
TGTGCCAGCAGTGGATCCCTCACAGTGATTAATGAAAAACTGTTTTTT
CASSGSLTVINEKLFF
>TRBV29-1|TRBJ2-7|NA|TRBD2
TGCAGCGTTGTAGCGGGGGGTCGGGGCGAGCAGTACTTC
CSVVAGGRGEQYF
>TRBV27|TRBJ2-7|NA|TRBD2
TGTGCCAGCAGTCCTAGCGGGAGGAACACCTACGAGCAGTACTTC
CASSPSGRNTYEQYF
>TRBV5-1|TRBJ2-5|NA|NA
TGCGCCAGCAGCACGCCGTCACAGGGCCGTCAAGAGACCCAGTACTTC
CASSTPSQGRQETQYF
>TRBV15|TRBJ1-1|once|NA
TGTGCCACCCAATACAACGAGGAGACTGAAGCTTTCTTT
CATQYNEETEAFF
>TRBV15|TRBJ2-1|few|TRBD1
TGTGCCACCAGCAGAGAGACAGGGGGTTCCTACAATGAGCAGTTCTTC
CATSRETGGSYNEQFF
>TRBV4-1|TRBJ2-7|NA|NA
TGCGCCAGCAGCCAAACTCAAGGGGTGCCCTACGAGCAGTACTTC
CASSQTQGVPYEQYF
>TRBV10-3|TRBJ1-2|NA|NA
TGTGCCATCAGGGGACTAGGACGACAGGCAGACTATGGCTACACCTTC
CAIRGLGRQADYGYTF
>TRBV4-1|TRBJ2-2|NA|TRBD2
TGCGCCAGCAGCCTTGGACTAGCGGGGGCCGGGGAGCTGTTTTTT
CASSLGLAGAGELFF
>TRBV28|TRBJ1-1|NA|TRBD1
TGTGCCAGCAGTTTCTCCGGGACAGGGAACACTGAAGCTTTCTTT
CASSFSGTGNTEAFF
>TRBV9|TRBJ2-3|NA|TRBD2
TGTGCCAGCAGCGTAGTGGGGGGGACTAGCACAGATACGCAGTATTTT
CASSVVGGTSTDTQYF
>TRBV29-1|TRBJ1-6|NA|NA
TGCAGCGGGCAGGGAAGGTCGGAATCACCCCTCCACTTT
CSGQGRSESPLHF
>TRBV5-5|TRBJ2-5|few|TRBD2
TGTGCCAGCAGCTTGTCTAGCGGGGAGACCCAGTACTTC
CASSLSSGETQYF
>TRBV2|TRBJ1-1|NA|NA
TGTGCCAGCAGTAGACAGCATACGAACACTGAAGCTTTCTTT
CASSRQHTNTEAFF
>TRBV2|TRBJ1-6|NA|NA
TGTGCCAGCTCGAATCGAGGGAATTCACCCCTCCACTTT
CASSNRGNSPLHF
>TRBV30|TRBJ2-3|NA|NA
TGTGCCTGGACCCGACTGACCCGGGCGCAGTATTTT
CAWTRLTRAQYF
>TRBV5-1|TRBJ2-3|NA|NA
TGCGCCAGCAGTACTGGCGGGGCTTCGTTCACAGATACGCAGTATTTT
CASSTGGASFTDTQYF
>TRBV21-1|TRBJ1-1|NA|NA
TGTGCCAGCACCTTGGGGAGGACAGGGCTGAACACTGAAGCTTTCTTT
CASTLGRTGLNTEAFF
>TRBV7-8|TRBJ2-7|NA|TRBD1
TGTGCCAGCAGTCGTCCCGGGACAGGGTCGTACGAGCAGTACTTC
CASSRPGTGSYEQYF
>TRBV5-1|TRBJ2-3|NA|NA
TGCGCCAGCAGCCCACCAACAGGGACAGATACGCAGTATTTT
CASSPPTGTDTQYF
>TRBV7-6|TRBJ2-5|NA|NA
TGTGCCAGCAGCGCGCGGCTAGCCCGACCAGATGAGACCCAGTACTTC
CASSARLARPDETQYF
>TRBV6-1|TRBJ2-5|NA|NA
TGTGCCTCGGGTCGCGGCGTAGAGACCCAGTACTTC
CASGRGVETQYF
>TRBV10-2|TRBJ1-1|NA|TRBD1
TGCGCCAGCAGTGACTCTGACAGGGCCGAAGCTTTCTTT
CASSDSDRAEAFF
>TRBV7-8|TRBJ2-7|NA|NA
TGTGCCAGCAGCTTAGGAGGTGGTACAGGGTATAGGTACGAGCAGTACTTC
CASSLGGGTGYRYEQYF
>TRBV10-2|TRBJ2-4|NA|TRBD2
TGCGCCAGCAGTGAGCTACCTGGGACTAGCGGGCCGGGGAACATTCAGTACTTC
CASSELPGTSGPGNIQYF
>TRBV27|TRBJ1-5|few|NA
TGTGCCAGCTCTAACAGGGACAATCAGCCCCAGCATTTT
CASSNRDNQPQHF
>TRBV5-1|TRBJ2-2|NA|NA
TGCGCCAGCAGCCCCCAGGGGCAGGACACCGGGGAGCTGTTTTTT
CASSPQGQDTGELFF
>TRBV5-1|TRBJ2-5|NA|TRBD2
TGCGCCAGCAGCTCCAGCGGGAGGGAAGAGACCCAGTACTTC
CASSSSGREETQYF
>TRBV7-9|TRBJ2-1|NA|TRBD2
TGTGCCAGCAGCGCCTGGACTAGCGGGATCGATGAGCAGTTCTTC
CASSAWTSGIDEQFF
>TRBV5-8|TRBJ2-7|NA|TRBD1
TGTGCCAGCAGCTTGGCGGGACAGGTGGTTTACGAGCAGTACTTC
CASSLAGQVVYEQYF
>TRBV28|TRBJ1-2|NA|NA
TGTGCCAGCAGTTTCGCCTCTCAAGGGGGAATTCGTGGCTACACCTTC
CASSFASQGGIRGYTF
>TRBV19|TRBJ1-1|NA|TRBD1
TGTGCCAGCAGGGGGCTGAGGAACACTGAAGCTTTCTTT
CASRGLRNTEAFF
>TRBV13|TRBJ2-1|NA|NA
TGTGCCAGCAGCTCCTCGGGACTTACCAATGAGCAGTTCTTC
CASSSSGLTNEQFF
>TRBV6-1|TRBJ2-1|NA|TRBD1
TGTGCCAGCAGTGTGGACAGGGGTTACAATGAGCAGTTCTTC
CASSVDRGYNEQFF
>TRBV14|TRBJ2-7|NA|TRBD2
TGTGCCAGCAGAAGATCTAGCGGGAGCTCCTACGAGCAGTACTTC
CASRRSSGSSYEQYF
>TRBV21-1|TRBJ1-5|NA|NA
TGTGCCAGCAGTCCTAGAGACGGGGGCAATCAGCCCCAGCATTTT
CASSPRDGGNQPQHF
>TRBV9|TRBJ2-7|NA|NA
TGTGCCAGCAGGGAGCGGGACATCCTTCCCTACGAGCAGTACTTC
CASRERDILPYEQYF
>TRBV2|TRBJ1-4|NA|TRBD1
TGTGCCACCCACAGGGGCACTAATGAAAAACTGTTTTTT
CATHRGTNEKLFF
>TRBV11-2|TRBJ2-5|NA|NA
TGTGCCAGCAGCCGAACATATGCCCAAGAGACCCAGTACTTC
CASSRTYAQETQYF
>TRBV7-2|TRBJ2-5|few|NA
TGTGCCAGCAGCTTCACTGGGGCACCCGAGACCCAGTACTTC
CASSFTGAPETQYF
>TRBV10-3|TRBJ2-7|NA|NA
TGTGCCATCAGACTGGCGGGATCAGACGAGCAGTACTTC
CAIRLAGSDEQYF
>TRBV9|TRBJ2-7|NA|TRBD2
TGTGCCAGCAGCCCGAGCAGTTATAGCGGGAGGGAAGACTACGAGCAGTACTTC
CASSPSSYSGREDYEQYF
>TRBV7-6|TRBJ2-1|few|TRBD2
TGTGCCAGCCCCGGGATACTAGCGGGTAGGCATGAGCAGTTCTTC
CASPGILAGRHEQFF
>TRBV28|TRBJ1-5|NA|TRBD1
TGTGCCAGCAGTCTCGGACAGGGGGTGGAATCAGCGCCCCAGCATTTT
CASSLGQGVESAPQHF
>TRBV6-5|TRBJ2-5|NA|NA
TGTGCCAGCAGCATAAGAGACACGAAGACCCAGTACTTC
CASSIRDTKTQYF
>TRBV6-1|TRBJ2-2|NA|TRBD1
TGTGCCAGCAGTGAAGCGATTCCCCCCGGACAGGGGGCAACCGGGGAGCTGTTTTTT
CASSEAIPPGQGATGELFF
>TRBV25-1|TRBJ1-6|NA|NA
TGTGCCAGCAGCCGGGGATATAATTCACCCCTCCACTTT
CASSRGYNSPLHF
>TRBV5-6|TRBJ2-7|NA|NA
TGTGCCAGCAGCTGGAGGGGTCCCTCCTACGAGCAGTACTTC
CASSWRGPSYEQYF
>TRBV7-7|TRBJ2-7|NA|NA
TGTGCCAGCAGCTTAGCGCCGGGGGACGAGCAGTACTTC
CASSLAPGDEQYF
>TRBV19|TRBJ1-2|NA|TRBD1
TGTGCCAGTAGTATAAAGAGGGGGCGGGGAGATGGCTACACCTTC
CASSIKRGRGDGYTF
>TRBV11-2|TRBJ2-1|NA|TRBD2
TGTGCCAGCAGCAGCAGAACCAGGCTAGCGGCCAATGAGCAGTTCTTC
CASSSRTRLAANEQFF
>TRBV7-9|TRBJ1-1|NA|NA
TGTGCCAGCAGCTTGCAACAGGGAAACACTGAAGCTTTCTTT
CASSLQQGNTEAFF
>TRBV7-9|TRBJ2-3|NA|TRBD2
TGTGCCAGCAGCTCGGGACTAGTCACGCTGCCTTTT
CASSSGLVTLPF
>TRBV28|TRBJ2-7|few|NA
TGTGCCAGCAGTTACGGGTTCTACGAGCAGTACTTC
CASSYGFYEQYF
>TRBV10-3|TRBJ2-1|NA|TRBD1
TGTGCCATCAGTGTACAGGGGAGTGAGCAGTTCTTC
CAISVQGSEQFF
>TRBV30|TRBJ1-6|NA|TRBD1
TGTGCCTGGAATAGGGACAGGGGCTTTTCACCCCTCCACTTT
CAWNRDRGFSPLHF
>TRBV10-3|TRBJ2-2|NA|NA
TGTGCCATCAAAGGGGTCCCAACCGGGGAGCTGTTTTTT
CAIKGVPTGELFF
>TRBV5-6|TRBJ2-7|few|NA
TGTGCCAGCAGCCTTGGACAGAACTACGAGCAGTACTTC
CASSLGQNYEQYF
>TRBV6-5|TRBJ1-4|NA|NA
TGTGCCAGCAGTTACGGTAGTAGGGGCCTTGAAAAACTGTTTTTT
CASSYGSRGLEKLFF